The TCR beta chain under discussion was sequenced for a study of OX40 agonist ivuxolimab in advanced cancers. Study-wide context: Enrollees could have had prior anti-PD-1, anti-PD-L1 or anti-CTLA-4 therapy, which around 40% had received. Among those treated, three patients had partial responses, one with hepatocellular carcinoma and two with cutaneous melanoma.

The CDR3 consists of 12 residues. Germline CDR1 LGHNA, CDR2 YNFKEQ. Trimming left V 1 base short and J 5 bases short, with 5 bases between. Produced via immunoSEQ multiplex PCR; TCRdb's table is partial and in-frame only. This table has roughly 120,000 clones, about 92% appearing once. The source material was CD4+ or CD8+ T cells sorted from blood, sampled in a trial of the OX40 agonist ivuxolimab. This chain connects TRBV4-2 to TRBJ1-1; D is unresolved. The receptor comes from an adult with an advanced solid tumor such as melanoma, head and neck, liver or kidney cancer. The CDR3 is CASSQGYTEAFF. For the CDR3, the DNA is TGTGCCAGCAGCCAAGGGTATACTGAAGCTTTCTTT.